These 25 T cell receptor beta chains were sequenced from one sample in a study of T cells after yellow fever vaccination. TCRdb reanalysed the 5' RACE reads using MiXCR and keeps one entry per CDR3 protein. The sample lists 320,000 or so distinct CDR3 sequences; roughly 8.6% were seen once. The sample consisted of PBMCs, taken roughly 45 days after the first yellow fever vaccination. The receptor set was obtained from a man aged 18 to 30 who received the YFV17D yellow fever vaccine.

This clonotype came up a few times. V and J are TRBV11-2 and TRBJ2-5; D gene unclear. The length of the CDR3 is 14 residues. Germline CDR1 reads SGHAT; CDR2 reads FQNNGV. Trimming removed 4 bases at V and 5 bases at J, with 14 bases between. The CDR3 coding sequence is TGTGCCAGCAGCTCCGTCCTTTTAGCCGAGACCCAGTACTTC. Amino acids: CASSSVLLAETQYF. The whole variable domain, filled in from reference TRBV11-2 and TRBJ2-5, reads EAGVAQSPRYKIIEKRQSVAFWCNPISGHATLYWYQQILGQGPKLLIQFQNNGVVDDSQLPKDRFSAERLKGVDSTLKIQPAKLEDSAVYLCASSSVLLAETQYFGPGTRLLVL.

This clonotype was observed a handful of times. The chain uses TRBV29-1 and TRBJ1-5; TRBD1 agrees at 7 bases. This CDR3 is 13 amino acids long. Trimming took 6 bases from V and 4 from J; bases not matched to a gene: 6. The germline gives CDR1 SQVTM, CDR2 ANQGSEA. CDR3 coding DNA: TGCAGCGTGGGGACAGTTAGGAATCAGCCCCAGCATTTT. It translates to CSVGTVRNQPQHF.

This sequence joins TRBV20-1 and TRBJ1-1, with D hard to call. V dropped 5 bases and J dropped 7 bases, with 14 bases sitting between them. CDR3 length equals 12 residues. Germline assignment: CDR1 DFQATT and CDR2 SNEGSKA (reference sequence). The CDR3 here is CSAGLFRDEAFF. CDR3 coding DNA: TGCAGTGCTGGCCTTTTCAGAGATGAAGCTTTCTTT.

The chain combines TRBV18 with TRBJ2-3; no clear D. Trimming took off 2 bases at V and 5 bases at J, with 11 bases between the two ends. CDR1 KGHSH and CDR2 LQKENI come from the germline V gene. The CDR3 sequence is 14 residues long. The CDR3 DNA follows: TGTGCCAGCTCACCAGGTGTCAAAGGAGATACGCAGTATTTT. This codes for CASSPGVKGDTQYF. Complete variable domain (other parts from reference TRBV18 and TRBJ2-3): NAGVMQNPRHLVRRRGQEARLRCSPMKGHSHVYWYRQLPEEGLKFMVYLQKENIIDESGMPKERFSAEFPKEGPSILRIQQVVRGDSAAYFCASSPGVKGDTQYFGPGTRLTVL.

The rearrangement links TRBV4-1 to TRBJ1-4; D perhaps matches TRBD1 (5 bases). The germline V gene has CDR1 MGHRA and CDR2 YSYEKL. Trimming cost V 3 bases and J 0 bases, with 11 bases left between them. The CDR3 consists of 16 residues. The CDR3 spells CASSHQTDATNEKLFF. CDR3 DNA sequence: TGCGCCAGCAGCCACCAGACAGACGCAACTAATGAAAAACTGTTTTTT.

The chain links TRBV29-1 to TRBJ2-6; no reliable D call. Germline assignment: CDR1 SQVTM and CDR2 ANQGSEA. The CDR3 runs 15 residues. Trimming removed 4 bases from V and 4 bases from J, with 14 bases in between. Here the CDR3 DNA reads TGCAGCGTTGTAACGCGAAGGCCCGGGGCCAACGTCCTGACTTTC. It encodes CSVVTRRPGANVLTF.

CDR3 in amino acids: CASSPLGGSTEAFF. The CDR3 coding sequence is TGTGCCAGCAGCCCACTCGGGGGTAGCACTGAAGCTTTCTTT. The chain couples TRBV11-2 to TRBJ1-1, with D possibly TRBD1 on 5 matching bases. Per germline, CDR1 SGHAT and CDR2 FQNNGV. This CDR3 is built from 14 residues. Trimming took off 5 bases at V and 4 bases at J, with 14 bases between the two ends.

V is TRBV19 and J is TRBJ1-2, with D tentatively TRBD1 (5 bases). The V end was cut by 3 bases, the J end by 3 bases, with 11 bases between. CDR3 length equals 14 residues. Germline CDR1 and CDR2: LNHDA and SQIVND (reference sequence). The CDR3 sequence: CASSIAQGDYGYTF. CDR3 nucleotide sequence: TGTGCCAGTAGTATTGCCCAGGGAGACTATGGCTACACCTTC. Full variable domain (outside the CDR3, taken from reference TRBV19 and TRBJ1-2): DGGITQSPKYLFRKEGQNVTLSCEQNLNHDAMYWYRQDPGQGLRLIYYSQIVNDFQKGDIAEGYSVSREKKESFPLTVTSAQKNPTAFYLCASSIAQGDYGYTFGSGTRLTVV.

This clonotype was detected only a few times. The chain employs TRBV20-1 and TRBJ1-4; the D gene is possibly TRBD1 (5 bases). This CDR3 has 12 amino acids. Germline V lookup: CDR1 DFQATT, CDR2 SNEGSKA (reference sequence). CDR3 sequence: CRATATNEKLFF. CDR3 DNA sequence: TGCAGGGCGACAGCAACTAATGAAAAACTGTTTTTT.

The rearrangement links TRBV10-2 to TRBJ2-2; D is undetermined. CDR1 and CDR2 from the germline V gene are WSHSY and SAAADI. V gave up 6 bases and J gave up 4 bases, with 6 bases separating them. This CDR3 contains 12 residues. The CDR3 bases are TGCGCCAGCAGATTGGTCACCGGGGAGCTGTTTTTT. It codes for CASRLVTGELFF.

The V call is TRBV6-5, the J call TRBJ1-1; D call uncertain. Germline V CDR1 and CDR2: MNHEY, SVGAGI. The V end was cut by 6 bases, the J end by 1 base, with 9 bases between. This CDR3 spans 13 amino acids. The CDR3 sequence is CASRPTPNTEAFF. The CDR3 DNA follows: TGTGCCAGCAGACCCACACCGAACACTGAAGCTTTCTTT.

The gene calls are TRBV10-3 and TRBJ1-6; D gene uncertain. Trimming cost V 0 bases and J 12 bases, with 9 bases left between them. Germline V gives CDR1 ENHRY, CDR2 SYGVKD. The CDR3 extends over 13 amino acids. This CDR3 reads CAISESEGGPLHF. Here the CDR3 DNA reads TGTGCCATCAGTGAGTCGGAAGGAGGACCCCTCCACTTT.

The sample holds a few counts of this clonotype. The rearrangement joins TRBV6-4 to TRBJ1-1, with 8 bases fitting TRBD1. CDR1 MRHNA and CDR2 SNTAGT come from the germline V gene. V lost 0 bases and J lost 6; bases outside the gene matches: 6. The CDR3 spans 15 residues. The CDR3 DNA sequence: TGTGCCAGCAGTGACTCCCCGGACAGGGCTTCTGAAGCTTTCTTT. It specifies CASSDSPDRASEAFF.

This chain links TRBV5-1 with TRBJ1-6; D remains ambiguous. Germline lookup yields CDR1 SGHRS and CDR2 YFSETQ. The CDR3 covers 13 residues. The V end lost 0 bases, the J end lost 10 bases, and 8 bases lay between the germline ends. CDR3 in amino acids: CASSLAPRSPLHF. In DNA, the CDR3 is TGCGCCAGCAGCTTGGCCCCGAGGTCACCCCTCCACTTT.

This clonotype has only a few counts. The rearrangement joins TRBV4-1 to TRBJ2-7; D unresolved. Germline assignment: CDR1 MGHRA and CDR2 YSYEKL. V was cut by 3 bases and J by 1 base, with 13 bases left in between. The CDR3 loop spans 15 amino acids. CDR3 region: CASSQISTDSYEQYF. CDR3 coding DNA: TGCGCCAGCAGCCAGATCTCGACCGATTCCTACGAGCAGTACTTC.

J is TRBJ2-7 and V is TRBV28; D is perhaps TRBD2 (5 bases). Germline assignment: CDR1 MDHEN and CDR2 SYDVKM. V gave up 2 bases and J gave up 3 bases, with 11 bases separating them. CDR3 length: 14 residues. The DNA for the CDR3 is TGTGCCAGCAGTTTAGGAGGCAGAGTCTACGAGCAGTACGTC. It yields the protein CASSLGGRVYEQYV.

The table lists this clonotype with a few counts. The J gene is TRBJ2-3, the V gene TRBV15; 8 bases align to TRBD2. The CDR3 runs 17 residues. CDR1 LNHNV and CDR2 YYDKDF come from the germline V gene (reference sequence). V lost 1 base, J lost 2 bases, and 8 bases stayed unmatched. The CDR3 reads CATSRVRGGRPTDTQYF. CDR3 nucleotide sequence: TGTGCCACCAGCAGAGTACGGGGGGGACGTCCCACAGATACGCAGTATTTT. The full variable domain, its missing parts supplied by reference TRBV15 and TRBJ2-3, is DAMVIQNPRYQVTQFGKPVTLSCSQTLNHNVMYWYQQKSSQAPKLLFHYYDKDFNNEADTPDNFQSRRPNTSFCFLDIRSPGLGDTAMYLCATSRVRGGRPTDTQYFGPGTRLTVL.

This clonotype showed up many times. This chain joins TRBV20-1 and TRBJ1-2; D is uncertain. Germline V gene lookup returns CDR1 DFQATT and CDR2 SNEGSKA (reference sequence). The CDR3 has 12 residues. Trimming left V 3 bases short and J 5 bases short, with 10 bases between. This chain's CDR3 is CSASRRDYGYTF. CDR3 nucleotide sequence: TGCAGTGCTAGTCGGAGGGATTATGGCTACACCTTC.

This clonotype was found a few times. The genes are TRBV6-4 and TRBJ2-1, with D possibly being TRBD2 (6 bases). Germline V lookup: CDR1 MRHNA, CDR2 SNTAGT. The V end was cut by 3 bases, the J end by 5 bases, with 11 bases between. CDR3 length: 14 amino acids. This CDR3 reads CASSERGLHNEQFF. CDR3 sequence (DNA): TGTGCCAGCAGTGAGAGGGGACTCCACAATGAGCAGTTCTTC.

This clonotype has a handful of counts. The genes are TRBV27 and TRBJ1-2; TRBD1 is a possible D gene (5 bases). Germline V gene data show CDR1 as MNHEY and CDR2 as SMNVEV (reference sequence). The V end was cut by 5 bases, the J end by 6 bases, with 13 bases between. The CDR3 is 13 amino acids. CDR3: CASSDTGLHGYTF. DNA for the CDR3: TGTGCCAGCAGTGATACAGGCCTCCATGGCTACACCTTC.

This clonotype was picked up a small number of times. The chain is built from TRBV7-8 and TRBJ2-3; 7 nucleotides line up with TRBD2. This CDR3 region has 16 residues. V shed 6 bases, J shed 2 bases, and the junction held 11 bases outside the gene matches. Germline CDR1 is SGHVS and CDR2 is FQNEAQ. CDR3 residues: CASSLRAGITTDTQYF. As DNA, the CDR3 is TGTGCCAGCAGTTTGAGAGCGGGGATAACCACAGATACGCAGTATTTT. Combining the CDR3 with reference TRBV7-8 and TRBJ2-3 gives the whole variable domain GAGVSQSPRYKVAKRGQDVALRCDPISGHVSLFWYQQALGQGPEFLTYFQNEAQLDKSGLPSDRFFAERPEGSVSTLKIQRTQQEDSAVYLCASSLRAGITTDTQYFGPGTRLTVL.

The rearrangement links TRBV7-2 to TRBJ1-5; TRBD1 aligns across 7 bases. Losses at the gene ends were 3 bases for V and 1 base for J; bases not matched to a gene: 6. CDR1 and CDR2 from the germline V gene are SGHTA and FQGNSA. The CDR3 is 16 amino acids. CDR3 residues: CASSFVGGASNQPQHF. The CDR3 nucleotides are TGTGCCAGCAGCTTCGTAGGGGGCGCCAGCAATCAGCCCCAGCATTTT.

CDR3 protein: CAWSVGSGNTIYF. DNA for the CDR3: TGTGCCTGGAGTGTAGGCTCTGGAAACACCATATATTTT. V gene TRBV30 combines with J gene TRBJ1-3, with D unresolved. The CDR3 is 13 residues long. V was pared by 0 bases and J by 0 bases, with 3 bases between. Germline CDR1 reads GTSNPN; CDR2 reads SVGIG (reference sequence).

The CDR3 region is CASSLNSGYRETQYF. In nucleotides, the CDR3 is TGTGCCAGCAGCTTAAACTCAGGGTATCGGGAGACCCAGTACTTC. This rearrangement joins TRBV7-8 to TRBJ2-5, with D perhaps matching TRBD1 (5 bases). CDR3 length equals 15 residues. The germline V gene has CDR1 SGHVS and CDR2 FQNEAQ. V was cut by 2 bases and J by 5 bases, with 15 bases left in between.

For the CDR3, the DNA is TGCAGTGTCTTCAGGGATGAAGACTATGGCTACACCTTC. This encodes CSVFRDEDYGYTF. The chain has TRBV20-1 and TRBJ1-2; a possible D gene is TRBD1 (5 bases). V was shortened by 7 bases and J by 3 bases, with 15 bases between the two germline ends. CDR3 length equals 13 residues. The germline V gene encodes CDR1 DFQATT and CDR2 SNEGSKA (reference sequence).